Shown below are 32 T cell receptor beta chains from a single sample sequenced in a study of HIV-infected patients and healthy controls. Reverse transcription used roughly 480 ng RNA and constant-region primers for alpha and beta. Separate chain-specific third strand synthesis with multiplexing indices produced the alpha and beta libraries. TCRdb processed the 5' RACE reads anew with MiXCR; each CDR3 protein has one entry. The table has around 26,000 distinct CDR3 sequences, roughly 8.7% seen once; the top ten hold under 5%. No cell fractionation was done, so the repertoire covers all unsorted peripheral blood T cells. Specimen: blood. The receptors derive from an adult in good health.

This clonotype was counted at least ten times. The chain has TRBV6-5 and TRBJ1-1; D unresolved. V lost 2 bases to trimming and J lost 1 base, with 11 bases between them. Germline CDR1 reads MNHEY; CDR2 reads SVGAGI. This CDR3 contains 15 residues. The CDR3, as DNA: TGTGCCAGCAGTTACGATATAGGCAAGAACACTGAAGCTTTCTTT. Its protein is CASSYDIGKNTEAFF.

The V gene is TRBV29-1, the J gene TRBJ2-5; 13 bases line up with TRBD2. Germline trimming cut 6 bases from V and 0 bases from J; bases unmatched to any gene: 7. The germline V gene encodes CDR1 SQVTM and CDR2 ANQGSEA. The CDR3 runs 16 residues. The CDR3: CSVRWTSGGHQETQYF. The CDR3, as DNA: TGCAGCGTCCGATGGACTAGCGGGGGCCACCAAGAGACCCAGTACTTC.

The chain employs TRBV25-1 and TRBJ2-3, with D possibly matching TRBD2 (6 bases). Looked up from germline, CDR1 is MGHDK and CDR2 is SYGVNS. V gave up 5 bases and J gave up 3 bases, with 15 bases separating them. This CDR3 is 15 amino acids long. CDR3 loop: CASSPWRARTDTQYF. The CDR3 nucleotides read TGTGCCAGCAGTCCCTGGAGGGCCCGGACAGATACGCAGTATTTT.

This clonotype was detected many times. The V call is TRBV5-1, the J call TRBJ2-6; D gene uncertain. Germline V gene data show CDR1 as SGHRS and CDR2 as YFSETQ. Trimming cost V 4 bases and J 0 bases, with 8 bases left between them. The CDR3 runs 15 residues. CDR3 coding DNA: TGCGCCAGCAGCCTTGCCTACTCTGGGGCCAACGTCCTGACTTTC. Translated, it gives CASSLAYSGANVLTF.

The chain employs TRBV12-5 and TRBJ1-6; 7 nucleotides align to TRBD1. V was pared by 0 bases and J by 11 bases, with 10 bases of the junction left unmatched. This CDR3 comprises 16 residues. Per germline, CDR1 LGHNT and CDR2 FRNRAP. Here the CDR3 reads CASGLVPTGARTPLHF. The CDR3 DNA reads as TGTGCTAGTGGTTTGGTACCTACAGGGGCTCGGACACCCCTCCACTTT.

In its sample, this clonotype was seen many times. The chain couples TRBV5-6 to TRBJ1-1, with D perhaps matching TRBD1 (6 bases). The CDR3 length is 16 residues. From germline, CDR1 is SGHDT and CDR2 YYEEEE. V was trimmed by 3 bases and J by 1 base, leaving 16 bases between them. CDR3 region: CASSWGWGAANTEAFF. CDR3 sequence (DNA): TGTGCCAGCAGCTGGGGATGGGGGGCTGCGAACACTGAAGCTTTCTTT.

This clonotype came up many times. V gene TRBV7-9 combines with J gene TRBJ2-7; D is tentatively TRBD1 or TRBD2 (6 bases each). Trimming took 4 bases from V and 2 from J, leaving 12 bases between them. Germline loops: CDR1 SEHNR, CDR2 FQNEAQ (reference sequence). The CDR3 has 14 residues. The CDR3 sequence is CASSSWGAPYEQYF. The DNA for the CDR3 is TGTGCCAGCAGCTCCTGGGGGGCGCCCTACGAGCAGTACTTC.

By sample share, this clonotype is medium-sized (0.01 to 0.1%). CDR3 in DNA: TGTGCCAGCAGTTACGGCGGAATCGGGGACACTGAAGCTTTCTTT. Translating gives CASSYGGIGDTEAFF. The J gene is TRBJ1-1, the V gene TRBV6-5; no clear D gene. Germline loops: CDR1 MNHEY, CDR2 SVGAGI. Between the trimmed V and J ends, which lost 2 bases and 3 bases, there was a span of 13 bases. The CDR3 has 15 residues.

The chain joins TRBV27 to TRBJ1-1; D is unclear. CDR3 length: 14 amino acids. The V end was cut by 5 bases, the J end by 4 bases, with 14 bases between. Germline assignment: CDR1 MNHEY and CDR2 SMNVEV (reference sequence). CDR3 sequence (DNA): TGTGCCAGCAGTCCCACTACTGGTTTCACTGAAGCTTTCTTT. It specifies CASSPTTGFTEAFF.

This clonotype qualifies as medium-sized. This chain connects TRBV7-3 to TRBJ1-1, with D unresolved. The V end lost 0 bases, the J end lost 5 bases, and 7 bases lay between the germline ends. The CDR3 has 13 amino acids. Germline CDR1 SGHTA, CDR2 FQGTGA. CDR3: CASSLTGGTEAFF. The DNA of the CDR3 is TGTGCCAGCAGCTTAACAGGAGGTACTGAAGCTTTCTTT.

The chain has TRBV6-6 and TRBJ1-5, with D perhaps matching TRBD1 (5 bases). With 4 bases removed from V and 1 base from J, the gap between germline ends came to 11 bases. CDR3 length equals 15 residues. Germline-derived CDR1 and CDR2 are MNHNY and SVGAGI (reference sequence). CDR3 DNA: TGTGCCAGCAGTTTCACAGGTAAAAGCAATCAGCCCCAGCATTTT. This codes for CASSFTGKSNQPQHF.

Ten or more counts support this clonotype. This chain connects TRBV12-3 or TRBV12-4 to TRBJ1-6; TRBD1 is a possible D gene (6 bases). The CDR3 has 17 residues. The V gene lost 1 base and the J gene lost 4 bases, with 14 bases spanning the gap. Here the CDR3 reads CASSLGGQRSYNSPLHF. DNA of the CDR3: TGTGCCAGCAGTTTAGGCGGACAGAGGTCATATAATTCACCCCTCCACTTT.

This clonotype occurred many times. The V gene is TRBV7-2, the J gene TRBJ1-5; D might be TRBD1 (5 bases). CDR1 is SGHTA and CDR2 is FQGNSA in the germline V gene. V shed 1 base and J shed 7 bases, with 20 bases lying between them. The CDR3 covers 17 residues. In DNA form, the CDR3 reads TGTGCCAGCAGCTTAGAGGGGCCAGGCGGAAGGTGGCAGCCCCAGCATTTT. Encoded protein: CASSLEGPGGRWQPQHF.

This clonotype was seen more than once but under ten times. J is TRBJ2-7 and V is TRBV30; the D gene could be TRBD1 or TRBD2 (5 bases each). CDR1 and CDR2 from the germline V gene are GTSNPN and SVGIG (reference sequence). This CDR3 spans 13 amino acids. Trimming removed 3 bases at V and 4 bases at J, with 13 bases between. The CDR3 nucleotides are TGTGCCTGGAGGCCCGGGGCTAGTTACGAGCAGTACTTC. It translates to CAWRPGASYEQYF.

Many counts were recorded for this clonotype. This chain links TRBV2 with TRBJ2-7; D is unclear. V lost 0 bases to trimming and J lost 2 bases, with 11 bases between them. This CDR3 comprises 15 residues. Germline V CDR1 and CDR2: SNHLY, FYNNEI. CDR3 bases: TGTGCCAGCAGTGAAGCGCCTCTCGAAACCTACGAGCAGTACTTC. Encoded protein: CASSEAPLETYEQYF.

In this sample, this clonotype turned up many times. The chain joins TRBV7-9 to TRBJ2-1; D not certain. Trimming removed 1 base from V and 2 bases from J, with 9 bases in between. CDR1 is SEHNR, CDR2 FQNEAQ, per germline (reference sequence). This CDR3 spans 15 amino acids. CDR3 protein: CASSLVSRTYNEQFF. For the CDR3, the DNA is TGTGCCAGCAGCTTAGTGTCCAGGACCTACAATGAGCAGTTCTTC.

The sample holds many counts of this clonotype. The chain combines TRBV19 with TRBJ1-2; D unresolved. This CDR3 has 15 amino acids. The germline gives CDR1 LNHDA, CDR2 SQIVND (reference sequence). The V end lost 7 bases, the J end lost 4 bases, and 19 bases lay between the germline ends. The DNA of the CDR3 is TGTGCCAGTACCATCTTCGGACCCGTGAGCTATGGCTACACCTTC. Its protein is CASTIFGPVSYGYTF.

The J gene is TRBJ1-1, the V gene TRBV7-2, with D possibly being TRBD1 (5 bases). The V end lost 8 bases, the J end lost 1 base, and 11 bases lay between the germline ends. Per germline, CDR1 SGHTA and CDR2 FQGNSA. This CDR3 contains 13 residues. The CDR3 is CASGGSKNTEAFF. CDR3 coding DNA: TGTGCCAGCGGGGGGAGCAAGAACACTGAAGCTTTCTTT.

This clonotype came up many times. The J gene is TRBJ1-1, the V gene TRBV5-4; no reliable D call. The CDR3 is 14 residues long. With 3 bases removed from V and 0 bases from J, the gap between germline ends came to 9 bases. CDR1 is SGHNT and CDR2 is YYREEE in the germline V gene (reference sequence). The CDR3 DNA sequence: TGTGCCAGCAGCTGGAGGGAGATGAACACTGAAGCTTTCTTT. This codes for CASSWREMNTEAFF. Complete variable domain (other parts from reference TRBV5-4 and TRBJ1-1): ETGVTQSPTHLIKTRGQQVTLRCSSQSGHNTVSWYQQALGQGPQFIFQYYREEENGRGNFPPRFSGLQFPNYSSELNVNALELDDSALYLCASSWREMNTEAFFGQGTRLTVV.

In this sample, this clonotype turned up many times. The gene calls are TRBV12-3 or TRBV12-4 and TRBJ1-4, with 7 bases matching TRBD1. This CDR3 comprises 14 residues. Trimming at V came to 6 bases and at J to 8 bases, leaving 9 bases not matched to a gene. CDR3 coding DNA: TGTGCCAGCAGACCCCGACAGGGAGGAGAAAAACTGTTTTTT. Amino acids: CASRPRQGGEKLFF.

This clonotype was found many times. CDR3 coding DNA: TGCGCCAGCAGTGAGTCGGGACGCCCCGAGCAGTTCTTC. Amino acid sequence: CASSESGRPEQFF. The rearrangement links TRBV10-1 to TRBJ2-1; perhaps D is TRBD1 or TRBD2 (5 bases each). CDR1 is WNHNN, CDR2 SYGVQD, per germline (reference sequence). The CDR3 is 13 residues long. V was shortened by 0 bases and J by 10 bases, with 10 bases between the two germline ends.

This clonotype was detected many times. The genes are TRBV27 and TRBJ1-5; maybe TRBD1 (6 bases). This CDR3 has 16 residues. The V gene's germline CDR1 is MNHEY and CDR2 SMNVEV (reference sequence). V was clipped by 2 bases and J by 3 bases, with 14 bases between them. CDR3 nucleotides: TGTGCCAGCAGTTTACTTTTCCAGGGGCCCAATCAGCCCCAGCATTTT. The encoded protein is CASSLLFQGPNQPQHF.

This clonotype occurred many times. The CDR3 DNA reads as TGTGCCAGCAGCCAACTGGTAAGGGAAGTTGGGGCTTTCTTT. Amino acids: CASSQLVREVGAFF. V gene TRBV3-1 combines with J gene TRBJ1-1, with D unclear. The germline CDR1 and CDR2 sequences are LGHDT and YNNKEL (reference sequence). V dropped 2 bases and J dropped 11 bases, with 18 bases sitting between them. The CDR3 contains 14 residues.

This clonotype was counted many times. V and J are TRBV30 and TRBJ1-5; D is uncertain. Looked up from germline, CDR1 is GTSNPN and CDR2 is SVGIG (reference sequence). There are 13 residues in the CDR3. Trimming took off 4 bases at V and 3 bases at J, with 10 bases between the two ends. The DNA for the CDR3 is TGTGCCTGGACAGCTGCATACAATCAGCCCCAGCATTTT. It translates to CAWTAAYNQPQHF.

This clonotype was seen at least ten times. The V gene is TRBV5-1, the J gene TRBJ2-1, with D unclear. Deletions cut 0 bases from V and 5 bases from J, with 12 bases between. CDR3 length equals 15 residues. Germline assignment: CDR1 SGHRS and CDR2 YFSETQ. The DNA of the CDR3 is TGCGCCAGCAGCTTGGTTTCCGGATATAACAATGAGCAGTTCTTC. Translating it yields CASSLVSGYNNEQFF.

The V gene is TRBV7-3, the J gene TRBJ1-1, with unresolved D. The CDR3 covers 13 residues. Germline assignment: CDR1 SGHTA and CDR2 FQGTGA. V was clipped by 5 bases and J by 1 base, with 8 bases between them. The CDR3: CASSGTPNTEAFF. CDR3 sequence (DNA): TGTGCCAGCAGCGGTACTCCGAACACTGAAGCTTTCTTT.

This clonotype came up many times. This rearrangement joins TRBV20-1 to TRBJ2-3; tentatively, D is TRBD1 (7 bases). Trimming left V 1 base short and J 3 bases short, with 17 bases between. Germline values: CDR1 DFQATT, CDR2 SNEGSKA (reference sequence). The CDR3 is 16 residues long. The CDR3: CSARVHGGTETDTQYF. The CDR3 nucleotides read TGCAGTGCTAGAGTCCATGGAGGGACAGAGACAGATACGCAGTATTTT.

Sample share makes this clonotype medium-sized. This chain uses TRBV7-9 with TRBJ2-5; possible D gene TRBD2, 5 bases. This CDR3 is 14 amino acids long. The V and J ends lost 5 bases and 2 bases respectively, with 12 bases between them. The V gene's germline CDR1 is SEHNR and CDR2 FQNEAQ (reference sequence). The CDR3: CASSPGGFQETQYF. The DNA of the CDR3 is TGTGCCAGCAGCCCAGGAGGCTTTCAAGAGACCCAGTACTTC.

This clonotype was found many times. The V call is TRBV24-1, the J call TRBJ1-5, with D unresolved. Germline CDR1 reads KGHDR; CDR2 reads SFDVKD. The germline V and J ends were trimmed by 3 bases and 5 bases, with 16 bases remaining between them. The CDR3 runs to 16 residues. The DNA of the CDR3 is TGTGCCACCAGTGATGCCCAAGCCAGGCCACATCAGCCCCAGCATTTT. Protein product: CATSDAQARPHQPQHF.

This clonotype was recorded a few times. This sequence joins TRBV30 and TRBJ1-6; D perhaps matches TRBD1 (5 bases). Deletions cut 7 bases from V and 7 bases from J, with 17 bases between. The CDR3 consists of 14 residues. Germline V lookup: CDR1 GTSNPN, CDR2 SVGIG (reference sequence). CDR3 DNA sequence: TGTGCCTTCTCCACAGGAAAGCTAAATTCACCCCTCCACTTT. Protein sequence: CAFSTGKLNSPLHF.

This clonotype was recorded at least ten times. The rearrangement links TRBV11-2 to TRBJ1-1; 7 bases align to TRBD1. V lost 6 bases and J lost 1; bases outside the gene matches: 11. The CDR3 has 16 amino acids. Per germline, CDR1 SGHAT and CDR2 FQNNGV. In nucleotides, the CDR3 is TGTGCCAGCAGAAATGGACAGGTCGGGGGGAACACTGAAGCTTTCTTT. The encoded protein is CASRNGQVGGNTEAFF. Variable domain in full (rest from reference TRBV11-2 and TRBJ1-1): EAGVAQSPRYKIIEKRQSVAFWCNPISGHATLYWYQQILGQGPKLLIQFQNNGVVDDSQLPKDRFSAERLKGVDSTLKIQPAKLEDSAVYLCASRNGQVGGNTEAFFGQGTRLTVV.

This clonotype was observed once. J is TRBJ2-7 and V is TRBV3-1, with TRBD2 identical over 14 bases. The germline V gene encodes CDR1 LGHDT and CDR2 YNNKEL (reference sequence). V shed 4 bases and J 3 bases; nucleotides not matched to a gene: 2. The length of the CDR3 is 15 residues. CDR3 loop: CASSPGTSGGYEQYF. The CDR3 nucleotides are TGTGCCAGCAGCCCCGGGACTAGCGGGGGCTACGAGCAGTACTTC.